This T cell receptor (beta chain) is from a study of cytomegalovirus exposure and HLA in healthy donors. The PCR had 60 Vbeta and 13 Jbeta primers. Only in-frame clones appear in the TCRdb table, and some are missing; sequencing was by immunoSEQ multiplex PCR. The sample has about 190,000 clones; almost 80% are singletons. This clone showed up just once. Sequenced input: PBMCs. The clonotype was recovered from a woman in her late teens or twenties in good health and CMV-seronegative.

The CDR3 DNA reads TGCAGCGTTGATGGGGGCGCGGGCACAGATACGCAGTATTTT. Its translation: CSVDGGAGTDTQYF. V usage is TRBV29-1 and J usage is TRBJ2-3; a possible D gene is TRBD1 (6 bases). Trimming took off 3 bases at V and 1 base at J, with 11 bases between the two ends. Germline values: CDR1 SQVTM, CDR2 ANQGSEA. The CDR3 covers 14 residues.